Listed here are 12 T cell receptor beta chains from one sample, sequenced in a study of Ad26.COV2.S vaccination and SARS-CoV-2 variants. Sequencing was performed with immunoSEQ multiplex PCR; in TCRdb, only in-frame clones are kept and a portion is missing. The sample lists about 350,000 clones, roughly 90% seen once, with about 10% in the top ten. This sample's treatment: approximately 18 received Ad26.COV2.S at low or high dose, single or two shots; about 5 received placebo; per-sample allocation not given. The samples were gathered on day 63 after the first injection of vaccine or placebo. The specimen was peripheral blood, collected in a trial of Ad26.COV2.S vaccine versus placebo. The receptors shown here come from a person between 18 and 60 years old who received the Ad26.COV2.S COVID-19 vaccine or a placebo.

This clone was detected only a few times. This chain links TRBV4-3 with TRBJ2-3; the D call may be TRBD1 or TRBD2 (5 bases each). Germline CDR1 LGHNA, CDR2 YSLEER. V lost 0 bases, J lost 6 bases, and 16 bases lay in between. The CDR3 runs 16 residues. The DNA of the CDR3 is TGCGCCAGCAGCCAAGAATTGACCAGCGAGGGGGATACGCAGTATTTT. Translating it yields CASSQELTSEGDTQYF.

V and J are TRBV3-1 (or the pseudogene TRBV3-2) and TRBJ2-7, with 10 bases matching TRBD2. CDR3 size: 14 residues. The V gene's germline CDR1 is LGHDT and CDR2 YNNKEL (reference sequence). The trim removed 4 bases at V and 3 bases at J, leaving 3 bases unmatched. The CDR3 loop is CASSPSGGRYEQYF. The CDR3 region has the DNA TGTGCCAGCAGCCCTAGCGGGGGACGCTACGAGCAGTACTTC.

The chain joins TRBV18 to TRBJ2-7; a weak D match, TRBD2 (6 bases). Germline values: CDR1 KGHSH, CDR2 LQKENI. With 8 bases removed from V and 4 bases from J, the gap between germline ends came to 9 bases. The CDR3 is 11 residues long. The CDR3 protein is CASRLGYEQYF. The CDR3, as DNA: TGTGCCAGCCGACTAGGGTACGAGCAGTACTTC.

This chain links TRBV2 with TRBJ2-5, with TRBD2 identical over 11 bases. Germline values: CDR1 SNHLY, CDR2 FYNNEI. Trimming removed 3 bases from V and 4 bases from J; junction bases left unmatched: 4. The CDR3 is 15 amino acids. The CDR3 bases are TGTGCCAGCAGTGAGCTAGCGGGGGGACTAGAGACCCAGTACTTC. Its translation is CASSELAGGLETQYF. Looking up the rest from reference TRBV2 and TRBJ2-5 gives the full variable domain: EPEVTQTPSHQVTQMGQEVILRCVPISNHLYFYWYRQILGQKVEFLVSFYNNEISEKSEIFDDQFSVERPDGSNFTLKIRSTKLEDSAMYFCASSELAGGLETQYFGPGTRLLVL.

The V call is TRBV2, the J call TRBJ2-7, with TRBD1 matching 12 bases. Trimming at V came to 5 bases and at J to 6 bases, leaving 5 bases not matched to a gene. Germline V lookup: CDR1 SNHLY, CDR2 FYNNEI. The CDR3 extends over 14 amino acids. For the CDR3, the DNA is TGTGCCAGCAGTTGGGGACAGGGGGCCGGCGAGCAGTACTTC. Translating it yields CASSWGQGAGEQYF.

The chain is built from TRBV4-1 and TRBJ2-7; TRBD1 aligns across 9 bases. The CDR3 runs to 14 residues. CDR1 and CDR2 (germline): MGHRA, YSYEKL. V trimming: 6 bases; J trimming: 5 bases; junction bases outside the gene matches: 8. DNA of the CDR3: TGCGCCAGCAGTCCCGGGACAGGGTATAACGAGCAGTACTTC. It is translated as CASSPGTGYNEQYF.

The chain combines TRBV30 with TRBJ2-5; either TRBD1 or TRBD2 may supply D (5 bases each). The CDR3 has 16 residues. Germline V gene sequence: CDR1 GTSNPN, CDR2 SVGIG (reference sequence). Trimming stripped 4 bases from V and 4 bases from J, with 22 bases between. The CDR3, as DNA: TGTGCCTGGACCCAACAAGGGACGGTCCTTATAGAGACCCAGTACTTC. It yields the protein CAWTQQGTVLIETQYF.

CDR3 sequence: CASSQDSGSEWPQHF. DNA of the CDR3: TGTGCCAGCAGCCAAGATTCGGGGTCGGAATGGCCCCAGCATTTT. The chain has TRBV4-2 and TRBJ1-5; D remains unclear. Per the germline V gene, CDR1 is LGHNA and CDR2 is YNFKEQ. V was shortened by 0 bases and J by 9 bases, with 15 bases between the two germline ends. The CDR3 length is 15 residues.

CDR3 DNA: TGTGCCAGCAGTTCCTCCCGAGGACTGGGGGGCAAACCTCGTGCCGAGCAGTACTTC. This sequence encodes CASSSSRGLGGKPRAEQYF. J is TRBJ2-7 and V is TRBV7-9; D could derive from TRBD1 or TRBD2 (6 bases each). This CDR3 is built from 19 residues. Germline V CDR1 and CDR2: SEHNR, FQNEAQ (reference sequence). V was trimmed by 6 bases and J by 6 bases, leaving 33 bases between them. Filled out from reference TRBV7-9 and TRBJ2-7, the complete variable domain reads DTGVSQNPRHKITKRGQNVTFRCDPISEHNRLYWYRQTLGQGPEFLTYFQNEAQLEKSRLLSDRFSAERPKGSFSTLEIQRTEQGDSAMYLCASSSSRGLGGKPRAEQYFGPGTRLTVT.

The chain is built from TRBV10-3 and TRBJ2-2; D is uncertain. Germline V gene data show CDR1 as ENHRY and CDR2 as SYGVKD. The V end lost 3 bases, the J end lost 10 bases, and 18 bases lay between the germline ends. There are 15 residues in the CDR3. CDR3 nucleotides: TGTGCCATCAGTGACCCGGACGTCCAGAGCGCGGAGCTGTTTTTT. It yields the protein CAISDPDVQSAELFF.

The V call is TRBV7-8, the J call TRBJ2-1; TRBD1 is a possible D gene (6 bases). This CDR3 contains 13 residues. The germline V and J ends were trimmed by 1 base and 8 bases, with 9 bases remaining between them. Per the germline V gene, CDR1 is SGHVS and CDR2 is FQNEAQ. CDR3 DNA sequence: TGTGCCAGCAGCTTAGACAGGGCCGATGAGCAGTTCTTC. It encodes CASSLDRADEQFF.

Worth noting for this clone: Other DNA sequences in the sample encode the same CDR3. V gene TRBV6-2 or TRBV6-3 combines with J gene TRBJ1-2; 10 positions agree with TRBD1. The CDR3 consists of 14 residues. With 2 bases clipped from V and 8 bases from J, the junction kept 5 bases outside the gene matches. The V gene's germline CDR1 is MNHEY and CDR2 SVGEGT. CDR3 DNA sequence: TGTGCCAGCAGTTACCCTGGGACAGGGGACGGCTACACCTTC. This sequence encodes CASSYPGTGDGYTF.